This TCR beta chain was identified in a study of regulatory T cells in long-lasting Graves disease. Findings of the study overall: With 2,500 to 3,000 shared public clonotypes, persistent patients exceeded new patients, who shared just over 950.

To make TCR beta libraries, researchers used iRepertoire HTBI primers and Arm-PCR of CDR3 regions. Using its own MiXCR run on the multiplex PCR reads, TCRdb lists one record per CDR3 protein. The sample includes fewer than 400,000 distinct CDR3 sequences, about a sixth of them seen just once. This clonotype was detected ten times or more. Its antigen is as yet unknown. The time point: newly diagnosed GD, antithyroid drugs for less than 3 months. The TCR library used RNA extracted from PBMCs. The origin of this receptor is a female donor with Graves disease. Sequenced here: peripheral blood mononuclear cells (PBMCs), sampled at new diagnosis, from a patient treated with antithyroid drugs.

In DNA, the CDR3 is TGTGCCAGCAGTCCCCTCTTCCTAGCGGGAGGGCAGAATGAGCAGTTCTTC. This sequence encodes CASSPLFLAGGQNEQFF. The chain uses TRBV6-2 or TRBV6-3 and TRBJ2-1; 12 bases are shared with TRBD2. Unmatched junction bases numbered 12, after V lost 5 bases and J lost 7 bases. Germline V gives CDR1 MNHEY, CDR2 SVGEGT. CDR3 size: 17 residues.